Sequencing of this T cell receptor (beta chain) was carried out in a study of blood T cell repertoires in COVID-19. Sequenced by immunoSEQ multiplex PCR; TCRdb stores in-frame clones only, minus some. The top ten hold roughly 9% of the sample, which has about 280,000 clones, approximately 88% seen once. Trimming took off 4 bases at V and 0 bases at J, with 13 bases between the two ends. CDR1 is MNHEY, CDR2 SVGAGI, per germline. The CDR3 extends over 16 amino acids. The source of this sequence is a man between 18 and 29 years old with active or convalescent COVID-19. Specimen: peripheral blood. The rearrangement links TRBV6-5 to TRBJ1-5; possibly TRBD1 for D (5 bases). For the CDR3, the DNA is TGTGCCAGCAGTTTCAAAGCAGGGTATAGCAATCAGCCCCAGCATTTT. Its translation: CASSFKAGYSNQPQHF.